This TCR beta chain was found in a study of blood T cell repertoires in COVID-19. On the study more broadly: Both acute and convalescent COVID-19 samples were obtained from the United States, Italy and Spain.

Everyone who took part was roughly 18 to 100 years old, and they came from over 20 US areas. Cohort assignment relied on participant-reported clinical history. Germline-derived CDR1 and CDR2 are MGHRA and YSYEKL. The germline V and J ends were trimmed by 0 bases and 2 bases, with 10 bases remaining between them. The CDR3 has 15 amino acids. Per the original data handling: Nucleated cell counts were estimated from reference gene primer amplification. The repertoire was sequenced with immunoSEQ multiplex PCR; TCRdb's copy has only in-frame clones and lacks some. V, J and clone size were drawn from that table, and D and trimming were deduced from the DNA. The table shows around 250,000 clones, with about nine tenths occurring only once.

The sequence derives from a human donor in a cohort exposed to, infected with or recovered from COVID-19 (not recorded which). The donor label of this sample is uncertain. The source material was PBMCs or T cells enriched from blood (not recorded which). The rearrangement links TRBV4-1 to TRBJ1-2; no firm D call. CDR3 residues: CASSQDRSGNYGYTF. Written as DNA, the CDR3 is TGCGCCAGCAGCCAAGATCGGTCCGGGAACTATGGCTACACCTTC.